Following are 20 T cell receptor beta chains from one sample sequenced in a study of immune evolution from preneoplasia to lung adenocarcinoma. Here immunoSEQ multiplex PCR was the method, and the copy in TCRdb shows in-frame clones only, minus some. The profile shows about 5,400 clones, about 90% of them singletons. Input material: FFPE invasive lung adenocarcinoma tissue. Source of these receptors: a person between 45 and 75 years old with lung adenocarcinoma.

The rearrangement links TRBV2 to TRBJ1-2; no reliable D call. In germline, CDR1 is SNHLY, CDR2 FYNNEI. The CDR3 runs to 13 residues. Trimming removed 8 bases from V and 2 bases from J, with 12 bases in between. The CDR3 here is CASLVEENYGYTF. For the CDR3, the DNA is TGTGCCAGCCTCGTCGAGGAAAACTATGGCTACACCTTC. Using reference TRBV2 and TRBJ1-2 for the parts outside the CDR3, the full variable domain is EPEVTQTPSHQVTQMGQEVILRCVPISNHLYFYWYRQILGQKVEFLVSFYNNEISEKSEIFDDQFSVERPDGSNFTLKIRSTKLEDSAMYFCASLVEENYGYTFGSGTRLTVV.

This chain connects TRBV19 to TRBJ2-7, with TRBD1 identical over 7 bases. The trim removed 5 bases at V and 3 bases at J, leaving 4 bases unmatched. Per germline, CDR1 LNHDA and CDR2 SQIVND (reference sequence). The CDR3 has 13 amino acids. The CDR3 region has the DNA TGTGCCAGTAGTCCGGGACAGAGCTACGAGCAGTACTTC. It is translated as CASSPGQSYEQYF.

The CDR3 region has the DNA TGTGCCAGCAGCCTAAGGGCAGGATCTTCTAACTATGGCTACACCTTC. Protein: CASSLRAGSSNYGYTF. V is TRBV7-2 and J is TRBJ1-2; D unclear. CDR1 is SGHTA and CDR2 is FQGNSA in the germline V gene. V lost 5 bases and J 0 bases, leaving 16 bases between the germline ends. This CDR3 is 16 amino acids long.

This rearrangement joins TRBV11-2 to TRBJ1-1; D gene ambiguous. The V end lost 2 bases, the J end lost 1 base, and 5 bases lay between the germline ends. Germline V gene sequence: CDR1 SGHAT, CDR2 FQNNGV. This CDR3 is 13 amino acids long. The DNA of the CDR3 is TGTGCCAGCAGCTTACAGGAGAACACTGAAGCTTTCTTT. Translating it yields CASSLQENTEAFF.

The chain joins TRBV4-1 to TRBJ2-2; no clear D gene. The V and J ends lost 2 bases and 6 bases respectively, with 13 bases between them. The CDR3 is 15 residues long. Germline V gene data show CDR1 as MGHRA and CDR2 as YSYEKL. CDR3 protein: CASSQQGGSPGELFF. The CDR3 DNA sequence: TGCGCCAGCAGCCAACAAGGTGGTTCCCCCGGGGAGCTGTTTTTT.

The genes are TRBV6-6 and TRBJ2-7; 9 bases align to TRBD1. The CDR3 sequence is 15 residues long. After removal of 4 bases from V and 7 bases from J, the junction contained 11 bases not matched to a gene. CDR1 is MNHNY and CDR2 is SVGAGI in the germline V gene (reference sequence). CDR3: CASSSPDRGGDEQYF. CDR3 DNA: TGTGCCAGCAGTTCCCCGGACAGGGGCGGAGATGAGCAGTACTTC.

The genes are TRBV28 and TRBJ2-4; D is uncertain. Germline V CDR1 and CDR2: MDHEN, SYDVKM. The CDR3 consists of 17 residues. V was shortened by 3 bases and J by 0 bases, with 15 bases between the two germline ends. The CDR3 nucleotides are TGTGCCAGCAGTTTCACGCCCTGGCGCTCAGCCAAAAACATTCAGTACTTC. It translates to CASSFTPWRSAKNIQYF. The full variable domain, in which reference TRBV28 and TRBJ2-4 provide the parts outside the CDR3, is DVKVTQSSRYLVKRTGEKVFLECVQDMDHENMFWYRQDPGLGLRLIYFSYDVKMKEKGDIPEGYSVSREKKERFSLILESASTNQTSMYLCASSFTPWRSAKNIQYFGAGTRLSVL.

In this sample, this clone turned up a few times. The junction and the germline gene differ at one end; a read error may be behind it. The chain carries TRBV6-1 and TRBJ1-5; 8 bases align to TRBD1. In germline, CDR1 is MNHNS, CDR2 SASEGT. This CDR3 is 16 amino acids long. The CDR3 region is CASREEAGQVNQPQHF. The CDR3 coding sequence is TGTGCCAGCAGAGAAGAAGCGGGACAGGTTAATCAGCCCCAGCATTTT.

This sequence joins TRBV14 and TRBJ2-7; the D is unclear. The CDR3 consists of 15 residues. Germline CDR1 is SGHDN and CDR2 is FVKESK. V was clipped by 3 bases and J by 3 bases, with 15 bases between them. DNA of the CDR3: TGTGCCAGCAGCCACGGTATTGGTTTTGGCTACGAGCAGTACTTC. Its translation: CASSHGIGFGYEQYF.

The chain has TRBV5-1 and TRBJ1-4, with D possibly TRBD1 on 5 matching bases. The V gene lost 4 bases and the J gene lost 5 bases, with 18 bases spanning the gap. The CDR3 loop spans 16 amino acids. CDR1 and CDR2 (germline): SGHRS, YFSETQ. CDR3 nucleotide sequence: TGCGCCAGCAGCCCCCGAGGCGGGGCAGGAAATGAAAAACTGTTTTTT. Protein sequence: CASSPRGGAGNEKLFF.

The gene calls are TRBV30 and TRBJ1-1; TRBD1 matches at 7 bases. CDR3 size: 14 residues. The junction had 6 bases not matched to a gene; V was cut back by 4 bases and J by 1 base. Per the germline V gene, CDR1 is GTSNPN and CDR2 is SVGIG (reference sequence). CDR3 region: CAWTIRTGNTEAFF. In DNA, the CDR3 is TGTGCCTGGACCATCCGGACAGGGAACACTGAAGCTTTCTTT.

The chain combines TRBV2 with TRBJ1-1; D remains unclear. Germline lookup yields CDR1 SNHLY and CDR2 FYNNEI. CDR3 length equals 15 residues. Trimming pared 2 bases from V and 1 base from J, leaving 11 bases between. The CDR3 protein is CASSENHYKNTEAFF. DNA for the CDR3: TGTGCCAGCAGTGAAAATCATTACAAGAACACTGAAGCTTTCTTT. The full variable domain, with the rest looked up from reference TRBV2 and TRBJ1-1, is EPEVTQTPSHQVTQMGQEVILRCVPISNHLYFYWYRQILGQKVEFLVSFYNNEISEKSEIFDDQFSVERPDGSNFTLKIRSTKLEDSAMYFCASSENHYKNTEAFFGQGTRLTVV.

Only one count was recorded for this clone. The chain employs TRBV5-1 and TRBJ2-1, with 8 bases that match TRBD2. After removal of 4 bases from V and 5 bases from J, the junction contained 8 bases not matched to a gene. CDR1 and CDR2 from the germline V gene are SGHRS and YFSETQ. CDR3 length: 15 amino acids. The chain's CDR3 is CASSPVISGNNEQFF. The CDR3 DNA is TGCGCCAGCAGCCCGGTGATTAGCGGGAACAATGAGCAGTTCTTC.

This chain links TRBV15 with TRBJ2-2; D not certain. The CDR3 runs to 12 residues. V lost 0 bases and J lost 5, with 1 base in between. CDR1 LNHNV and CDR2 YYDKDF come from the germline V gene (reference sequence). The CDR3: CATSRETGELFF. In DNA form, the CDR3 reads TGTGCCACCAGCAGAGAAACCGGGGAGCTGTTTTTT.

The V gene is TRBV5-1, the J gene TRBJ1-4, with 11 positions matching TRBD1. V gave up 4 bases and J gave up 2 bases; unmatched junction bases: 4. This CDR3 contains 16 residues. Germline loops: CDR1 SGHRS, CDR2 YFSETQ. The CDR3 nucleotides read TGCGCCAGCAGCAAGGGACAGGGGGGCACTAATGAAAAACTGTTTTTT. Amino acids: CASSKGQGGTNEKLFF.

This chain connects TRBV5-1 to TRBJ2-1, with 8 bases matching TRBD2. V dropped 1 base and J dropped 1; count of bases not matched to a gene: 10. Germline V lookup: CDR1 SGHRS, CDR2 YFSETQ. The CDR3 has 18 amino acids. The CDR3 nucleotides read TGCGCCAGCAGCTTGTACGAATCCGGGACTAGTTCCTACAATGAGCAGTTCTTC. Translation: CASSLYESGTSSYNEQFF.

This clone was observed a single time. The chain employs TRBV5-1 and TRBJ2-7; possibly TRBD2 for D (7 bases). The CDR3 consists of 13 residues. Trimming took 8 bases from V and 5 from J, leaving 17 bases between them. Looked up from germline, CDR1 is SGHRS and CDR2 is YFSETQ. CDR3 sequence reads: CASSGGRVDEQYF. CDR3 DNA: TGCGCCAGTTCGGGGGGCAGGGTAGACGAGCAGTACTTC.

The chain links TRBV27 to TRBJ1-2, with 8 positions matching TRBD1. CDR3 length equals 15 residues. V trimming: 5 bases; J trimming: 2 bases; junction bases outside the gene matches: 7. Germline loops: CDR1 MNHEY, CDR2 SMNVEV (reference sequence). CDR3 sequence reads: CASSDRTGPNYGYTF. CDR3 DNA sequence: TGTGCCAGCAGTGACAGGACAGGGCCCAACTATGGCTACACCTTC.

V is TRBV5-1 and J is TRBJ1-3; no firm D call. V shed 5 bases and J shed 8 bases, with 14 bases lying between them. Per the germline V gene, CDR1 is SGHRS and CDR2 is YFSETQ. CDR3 size: 13 residues. The CDR3: CASSLLEGDTIYF. CDR3 DNA: TGCGCCAGCAGTTTACTGGAGGGAGACACCATATATTTT. The full variable domain, rest sourced from reference TRBV5-1 and TRBJ1-3, is KAGVTQTPRYLIKTRGQQVTLSCSPISGHRSVSWYQQTPGQGLQFLFEYFSETQRNKGNFPGRFSGRQFSNSRSEMNVSTLELGDSALYLCASSLLEGDTIYFGEGSWLTVV.

V and J are TRBV30 and TRBJ1-1; 7 nucleotides match TRBD1. V lost 7 bases, J lost 2 bases, and 4 bases stayed unmatched. The CDR3 is made up of 12 amino acids. CDR1 and CDR2 (germline): GTSNPN, SVGIG (reference sequence). The CDR3 region has the DNA TGTGCCTCCGACAGGGCAAACACTGAAGCTTTCTTT. The encoded protein is CASDRANTEAFF. The whole variable domain, filled in from reference TRBV30 and TRBJ1-1, reads SQTIHQWPATLVQPVGSPLSLECTVEGTSNPNLYWYRQAAGRGLQLLFYSVGIGQISSEVPQNLSASRPQDRQFILSSKKLLLSDSGFYLCASDRANTEAFFGQGTRLTVV.